The TCR beta chain under discussion was sequenced for a study of T cells in Graves' hyperthyroidism and ophthalmopathy. Germline V CDR1 and CDR2: GTSNPN, SVGIG (reference sequence). The CDR3 spans 14 residues. The V segment lost 2 bases and the J segment 10 bases; nucleotides outside the gene matches: 7. Study-wide results and limits: Blood also held most thyroid clonotypes expanded beyond 0.001.

This clonotype was counted at least ten times. Antigen specificity is unknown. RNA transcripts gave rise to amplified TCR beta CDR3 regions. An initial round of RT-PCR targeting the TCR CDR3 relied on the HTBI primer set. TCRdb used MiXCR to reprocess the multiplex PCR reads, holding one entry per CDR3 protein. Here the sample spans around 500,000 distinct CDR3 sequences, approximately 15% being singletons. The sample consisted of blood. The clonotype was recovered from a woman aged 18-29 years with Graves' hyperthyroidism. The rearrangement links TRBV30 to TRBJ1-6, with 8 bases fitting TRBD1. The chain's CDR3 is CAWSLQGQVSPLHF. DNA of the CDR3: TGTGCCTGGAGTTTACAGGGACAGGTCTCACCCCTCCACTTT.